A selection of T cell receptor beta chains follows, all from one sample in a study of CD4 T cells in relation to SARS-CoV-2 and coronaviruses. Sequenced by immunoSEQ multiplex PCR; TCRdb stores in-frame clones only, minus some. Altogether roughly 57,000 clones are present, roughly 88% being singletons, with the ten largest covering around 1.3%. Sequenced input: memory CD4+ T cells from PBMCs. Every receptor here comes from a human donor in good health. The CDR3 runs from the conserved cysteine through the conserved F or W. A D gene is named only where the DNA matches it firmly. Size is omitted from some rows. Given values are once, few, many or a class for expanded clones.

j_call | d_call | cdr3_length | v_call | clone_size | cdr3_nt | cdr3_aa
TRBJ1-2 | TRBD1 | 16 | TRBV27 | NA | TGTGCCAGCAGTCCGGGGACAGGGCAACATAACTATGGCTACACCTTC | CASSPGTGQHNYGYTF
TRBJ1-2 | NA | 11 | TRBV7-9 | NA | TGTGCCAGCAGCTTAGCCCACAGGTTCACCTTC | CASSLAHRFTF
TRBJ1-2 | NA | 13 | TRBV7-9 | NA | TGTGCCAGCAGCCCCGGGGGGGACTATGGCTACACCTTC | CASSPGGDYGYTF
TRBJ2-7 | TRBD1 | 14 | TRBV11-2 | NA | TGTGCCAGCAGCCAGGGACAGGGAAACTACGAGCAGTACTTC | CASSQGQGNYEQYF
TRBJ2-7 | NA | 14 | TRBV2 | NA | TGTGCCAGCAGTACGACTGGAGGGCTCCTTGAGCAGTACTTC | CASSTTGGLLEQYF
TRBJ2-7 | NA | 15 | TRBV11-2 | NA | TGTGCCAGCAGCTTAGCGGGCAGTACGCCCTACGAGCAGTACTTC | CASSLAGSTPYEQYF
TRBJ2-1 | NA | 15 | TRBV7-3 | once | TGTGCCAGCAGCTTAACGGGGGCAGGGGTGGATGAGCAGTTCTTC | CASSLTGAGVDEQFF
TRBJ2-5 | NA | 11 | TRBV30 | NA | TGTGCCTGGGCCCAAGACAGGACCCAGTACTTC | CAWAQDRTQYF
TRBJ2-1 | NA | 15 | TRBV14 | NA | TGTGCCAGCAGCCAAGCTCGGGGCGGGAACAATGAGCAGTTCTTC | CASSQARGGNNEQFF
TRBJ1-3 | NA | 14 | TRBV6-4 | once | TGTGCCAGCCCCAGACAAATCTCTGGAAACACCATATATTTT | CASPRQISGNTIYF
TRBJ2-5 | NA | 13 | TRBV7-2 | few | TGTGCCAGCACTAACTACCTCGAAGAGACCCAGTACTTC | CASTNYLEETQYF
TRBJ2-1 | NA | 17 | TRBV4-1 | NA | TGCGCCAGCAGCCAAGAGGTTGGCGGAAGCTCCTACAATGAGCAGTTCTTC | CASSQEVGGSSYNEQFF
TRBJ2-1 | NA | 13 | TRBV10-2 | NA | TGCGCCAACCGGGACCTGCTATACAATGAGCAGTTCTTC | CANRDLLYNEQFF
TRBJ1-2 | TRBD1 | 13 | TRBV4-2 | NA | TGTGCCAGCAGCCAAGGGGACAGCTATGGCTACACCTTC | CASSQGDSYGYTF
TRBJ2-3 | TRBD1 | 16 | TRBV24-1 | NA | TGTGCCACCAGTGACCCGGGACAGCCTAGCACAGATACGCAGTATTTT | CATSDPGQPSTDTQYF
TRBJ2-7 | TRBD2 | 12 | TRBV2 | NA | TGTGCCGGGGGACTACTACCCTACGAGCAGTACTTC | CAGGLLPYEQYF
TRBJ1-2 | TRBD1 | 15 | TRBV27 | NA | TGTGCCAGCACCCCCCACCAGGGGGGGGGCTATGGCTACACCTTC | CASTPHQGGGYGYTF
TRBJ2-5 | TRBD2 | 13 | TRBV27 | NA | TGTGCCAGCAGCCTTAGCGGGAGAGAGACCCAGTACTTC | CASSLSGRETQYF
TRBJ2-1 | TRBD2 | 17 | TRBV24-1 | NA | TGTGCCACCAGTGTCGGGACTAGCGGGATAAGGGACAATGAGCAGTTCTTC | CATSVGTSGIRDNEQFF
TRBJ2-7 | NA | 15 | TRBV4-2 | few | TGTGCCAGCAGCCCTGAGCCAGAATTACGCTACGAGCAGTACTTC | CASSPEPELRYEQYF
TRBJ2-2 | NA | 14 | TRBV24-1 | NA | TGTGCCACCATGCGGGACGCCGCTACCGGGGAGCTGTTTTTT | CATMRDAATGELFF
TRBJ1-2 | TRBD1 | 23 | TRBV10-2 | NA | TGCGCCAGCAGTGAAATAAGAACCCCCTCCGGGACAGGGAATGTTTACGATGGCTATGGCTACACCTTC | CASSEIRTPSGTGNVYDGYGYTF
TRBJ2-2 | NA | 17 | TRBV7-7 | NA | TGTGCCAGCAGCTTAAGCCAGGGATCGGGTCCCCTCGGGGAGCTGTTTTTT | CASSLSQGSGPLGELFF
TRBJ2-1 | TRBD2 | 16 | TRBV27 | NA | TGTGCCAGCAGTTCGACGGGACTAGCGTTAGTAGGTGAGCAGTTCTTC | CASSSTGLALVGEQFF
TRBJ2-2 | NA | 13 | TRBV30 | NA | TGTGCCTGGAGTAATGATGGGTCCGGGGAGCTGTTTTTT | CAWSNDGSGELFF
TRBJ2-5 | TRBD2 | 13 | TRBV5-1 | NA | TGCGCCAGCAGCTCAGCGGGAGGAGAGACCCAGTACTTC | CASSSAGGETQYF
TRBJ1-5 | NA | 13 | TRBV9 | few | TGTGCCAGCAGCGTACATCAGGATCAGCCCCAGCATTTT | CASSVHQDQPQHF
TRBJ2-2 | NA | 13 | TRBV24-1 | NA | TGTGCCACCTCTCGGGCACAGACCGGGGAGCTGTTTTTT | CATSRAQTGELFF
TRBJ2-2 | TRBD2 | 17 | TRBV5-4 | few | TGTGCCAGCAGCTTGGCCAGCGGGAGGGCGAACACCGGGGAGCTGTTTTTT | CASSLASGRANTGELFF
TRBJ2-1 | TRBD1 | 20 | TRBV3-1/TRBV3-2 | NA | TGTGCCAGCAGCCAAGACCACCCCGGGGCACTAGGGACAGGGAACAATGAGCAGTTCTTC | CASSQDHPGALGTGNNEQFF
TRBJ2-7 | NA | 16 | TRBV7-2 | NA | TGTGCCAGCAGCTTAACGTCCCGGAGGATAACCTACGAGCAGTACTTC | CASSLTSRRITYEQYF
TRBJ2-6 | NA | 20 | TRBV5-1 | NA | TGCGCCAGCAGCTACTTCTCGGGGGTTCTAGTACCCTCTGGGGCCAACGTCCTGACTTTC | CASSYFSGVLVPSGANVLTF
TRBJ2-5 | TRBD2 | 13 | TRBV30 | NA | TGTGCCTGGAGTTCGGGAGGCCTGGACGCCCAGTACTTC | CAWSSGGLDAQYF
TRBJ2-7 | TRBD2 | 16 | TRBV5-1 | NA | TGCGCCAGCAGCTTGGCCGGGGCGGGAGGGTTCGACGAGCAGTACTTC | CASSLAGAGGFDEQYF
TRBJ1-6 | TRBD1 | 13 | TRBV10-2 | NA | TGCGCCAGCACTGGACAGGCGTATTCACCCCTCCACTTT | CASTGQAYSPLHF
TRBJ2-7 | NA | 14 | TRBV6-6 | NA | TGTGCCAGCAGTTCTTCCGGGACCAGCGACGAGCAGTACTTC | CASSSSGTSDEQYF
TRBJ2-2 | NA | 18 | TRBV7-3 | NA | TGTGCCAGCAGCCCCTCCCTGGACCACACCGTATCCACCGGGGAGCTGTTTTTT | CASSPSLDHTVSTGELFF
TRBJ1-1 | TRBD1 | 16 | TRBV6-1 | NA | TGTGCCAGCAGTGAGAGGGCGACAGGGGGTCGCACTGAAGCTTTCTTT | CASSERATGGRTEAFF